The sample holds a few counts of the clone carrying this T cell receptor beta chain. The antigen remains unidentified. Treatment described: roughly 11-day PBMC culture with coronavirus spike peptide pools or control peptides (ViraFEST assay). Cultured CD4+ T cell DNA underwent sequencing with the Oncomine TCR Beta short-read assay. Cultured CD4+ T cells yielded the extracted genomic DNA. TCRdb reprocessed the PCR reads via MiXCR and lists one record per CDR3 protein. The sample has approximately 26,000 distinct CDR3 sequences, 40% to 50% seen once. The V and J ends lost 1 base and 7 bases respectively, with 11 bases between them. The CDR3 contains 13 residues. The germline V gene has CDR1 SGHVS and CDR2 FQNEAQ. The sample comes from a study of vaccination and CD4 T cells after COVID-19.

The sample was CD4+ T cells from blood, cultured in vitro. J is TRBJ2-7 and V is TRBV7-8; D remains ambiguous. The TCR comes from a human donor who had recovered from COVID-19. DNA for the CDR3: TGTGCCAGCAGCTTAGGGGTGCAAAGGGAGCAGTACTTC. Translated: CASSLGVQREQYF.